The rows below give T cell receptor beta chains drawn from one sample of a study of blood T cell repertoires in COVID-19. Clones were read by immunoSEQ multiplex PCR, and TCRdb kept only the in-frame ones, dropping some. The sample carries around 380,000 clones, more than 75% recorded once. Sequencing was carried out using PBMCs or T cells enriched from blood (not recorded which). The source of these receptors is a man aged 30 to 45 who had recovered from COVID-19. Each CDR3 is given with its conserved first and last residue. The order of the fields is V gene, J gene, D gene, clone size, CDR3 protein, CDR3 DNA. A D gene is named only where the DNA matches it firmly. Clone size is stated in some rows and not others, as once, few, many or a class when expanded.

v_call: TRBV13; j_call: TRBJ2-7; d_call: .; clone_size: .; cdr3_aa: CASSLGRKSYEQYF; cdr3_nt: TGTGCCAGCAGCTTAGGGCGGAAGAGCTACGAGCAGTACTTC
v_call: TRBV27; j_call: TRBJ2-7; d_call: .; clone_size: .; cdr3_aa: CASAGSGPEQYF; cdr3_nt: TGTGCCTCCGCGGGGTCCGGCCCCGAGCAGTACTTC
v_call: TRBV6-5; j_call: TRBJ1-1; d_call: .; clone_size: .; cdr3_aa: CASSPLQGATEAFF; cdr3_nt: TGTGCCAGCAGCCCCTTACAGGGAGCGACTGAAGCTTTCTTT
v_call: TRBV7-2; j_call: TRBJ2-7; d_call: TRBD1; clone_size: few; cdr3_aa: CASSLNRGAYEQYF; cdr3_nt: TGTGCCAGCAGTTTGAACAGGGGAGCCTACGAGCAGTACTTC
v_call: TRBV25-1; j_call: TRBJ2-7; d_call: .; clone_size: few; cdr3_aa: CASRQAGSYEQYF; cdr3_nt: TGTGCCAGCCGACAGGCGGGCTCCTACGAGCAGTACTTC
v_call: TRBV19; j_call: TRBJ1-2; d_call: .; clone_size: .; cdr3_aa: CASSLGQPYGYTF; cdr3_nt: TGTGCCAGTAGTCTAGGACAGCCCTATGGCTACACCTTC
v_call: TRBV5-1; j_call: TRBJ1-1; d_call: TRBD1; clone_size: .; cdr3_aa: CASSPGQGTATEAFF; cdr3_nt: TGCGCCAGCAGCCCGGGACAGGGAACTGCTACTGAAGCTTTCTTT
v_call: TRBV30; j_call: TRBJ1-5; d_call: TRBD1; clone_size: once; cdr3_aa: CAWSVLGQGAPAQHF; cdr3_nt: TGTGCCTGGAGTGTCTTGGGACAGGGGGCCCCGGCCCAGCATTTT
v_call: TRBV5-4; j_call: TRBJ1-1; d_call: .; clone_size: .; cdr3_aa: CASSPNWPEGTEAFF; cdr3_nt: TGTGCCAGCAGCCCAAACTGGCCCGAGGGCACTGAAGCTTTCTTT
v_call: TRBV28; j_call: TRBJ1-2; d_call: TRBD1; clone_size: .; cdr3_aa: CASRFRGSWGYTF; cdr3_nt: TGTGCCAGCAGATTCAGGGGGTCTTGGGGCTACACCTTC
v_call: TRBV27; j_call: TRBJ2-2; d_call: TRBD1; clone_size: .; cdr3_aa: CASTLDRGGGELFF; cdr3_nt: TGTGCCAGCACCTTGGACAGGGGAGGCGGGGAGCTGTTTTTT
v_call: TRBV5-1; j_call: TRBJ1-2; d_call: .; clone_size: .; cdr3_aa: CASNPQGGGGYTF; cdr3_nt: TGCGCCAGCAATCCCCAGGGAGGTGGTGGCTACACCTTC
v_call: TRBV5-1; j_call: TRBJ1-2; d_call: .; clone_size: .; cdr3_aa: CASSSTGNGIYGYTF; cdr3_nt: TGCGCCAGCAGCTCGACAGGAAATGGGATCTATGGCTACACCTTC
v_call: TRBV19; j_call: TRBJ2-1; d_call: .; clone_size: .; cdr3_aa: CASSGTLYNEQFF; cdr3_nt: TGTGCCAGTAGTGGGACTCTCTACAATGAGCAGTTCTTC
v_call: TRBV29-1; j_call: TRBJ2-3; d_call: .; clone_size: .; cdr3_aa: CSVDWLDTQYF; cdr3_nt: TGCAGCGTAGACTGGCTAGATACGCAGTATTTT